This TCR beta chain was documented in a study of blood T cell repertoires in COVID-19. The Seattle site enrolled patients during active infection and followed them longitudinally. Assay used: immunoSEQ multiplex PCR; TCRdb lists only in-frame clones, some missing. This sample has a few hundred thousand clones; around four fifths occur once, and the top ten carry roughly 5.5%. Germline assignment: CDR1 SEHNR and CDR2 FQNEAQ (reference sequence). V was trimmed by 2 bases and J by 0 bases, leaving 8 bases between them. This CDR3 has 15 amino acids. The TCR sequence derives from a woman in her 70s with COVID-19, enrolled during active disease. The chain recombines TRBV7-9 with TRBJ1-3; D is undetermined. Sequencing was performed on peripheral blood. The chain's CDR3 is CASSLRGLSGNTIYF. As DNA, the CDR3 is TGTGCCAGCAGCTTAAGAGGTCTCTCTGGAAACACCATATATTTT.